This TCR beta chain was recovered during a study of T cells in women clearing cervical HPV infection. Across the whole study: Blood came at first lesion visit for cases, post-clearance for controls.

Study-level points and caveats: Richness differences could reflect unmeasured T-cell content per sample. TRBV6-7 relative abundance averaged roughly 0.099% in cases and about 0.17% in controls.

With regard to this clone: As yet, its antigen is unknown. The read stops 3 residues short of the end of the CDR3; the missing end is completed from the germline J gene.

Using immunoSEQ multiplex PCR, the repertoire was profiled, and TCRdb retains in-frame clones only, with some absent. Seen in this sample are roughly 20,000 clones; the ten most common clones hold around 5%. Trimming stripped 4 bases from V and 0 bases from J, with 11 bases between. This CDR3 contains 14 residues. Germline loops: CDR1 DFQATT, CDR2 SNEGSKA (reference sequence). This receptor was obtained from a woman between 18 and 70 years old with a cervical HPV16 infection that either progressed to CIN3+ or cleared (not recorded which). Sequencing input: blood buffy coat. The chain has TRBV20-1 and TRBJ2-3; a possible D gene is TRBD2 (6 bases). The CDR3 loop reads CSATPAGSTDTQYF. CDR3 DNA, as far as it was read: TGCAGTGCTACCCCCGCGGGAAGCACAGATACG.